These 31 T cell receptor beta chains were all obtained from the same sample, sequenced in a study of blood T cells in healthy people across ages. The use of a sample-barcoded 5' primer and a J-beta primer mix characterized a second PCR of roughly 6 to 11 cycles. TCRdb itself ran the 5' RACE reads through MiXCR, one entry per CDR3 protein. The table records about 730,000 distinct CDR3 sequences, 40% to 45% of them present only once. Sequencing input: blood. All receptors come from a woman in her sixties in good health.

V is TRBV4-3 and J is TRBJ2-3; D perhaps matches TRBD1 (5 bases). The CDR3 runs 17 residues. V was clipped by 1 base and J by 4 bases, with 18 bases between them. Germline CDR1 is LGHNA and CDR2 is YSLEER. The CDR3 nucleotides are TGCGCCAGCAGCCAAGGACCCCCTACAGGTGCGGCAGATACGCAGTATTTT. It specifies CASSQGPPTGAADTQYF.

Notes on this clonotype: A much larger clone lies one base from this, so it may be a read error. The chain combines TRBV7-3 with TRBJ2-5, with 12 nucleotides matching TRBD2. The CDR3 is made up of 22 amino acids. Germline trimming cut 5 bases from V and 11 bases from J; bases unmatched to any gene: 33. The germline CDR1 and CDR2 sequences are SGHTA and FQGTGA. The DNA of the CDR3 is TGTGCCAGCAGCCTGGACGGACTAGCGGGATACAATGGGTACTCTTCCTACAATGAGCAGTACTTC. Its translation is CASSLDGLAGYNGYSSYNEQYF. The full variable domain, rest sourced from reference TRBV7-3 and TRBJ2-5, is GAGVSQTPSNKVTEKGKYVELRCDPISGHTALYWYRQSLGQGPEFLIYFQGTGAADDSGLPNDRFFAVRPEGSVSTLKIQRTERGDSAVYLCASSLDGLAGYNGYSSYNEQYFGPGTRLLVL.

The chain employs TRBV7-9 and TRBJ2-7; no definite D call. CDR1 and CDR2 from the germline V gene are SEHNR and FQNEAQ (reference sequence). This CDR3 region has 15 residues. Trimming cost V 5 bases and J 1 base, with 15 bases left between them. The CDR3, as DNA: TGTGCCAGCAGCCCAAGGGCCGCAAGTTCCTACGAGCAGTACTTC. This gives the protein CASSPRAASSYEQYF.

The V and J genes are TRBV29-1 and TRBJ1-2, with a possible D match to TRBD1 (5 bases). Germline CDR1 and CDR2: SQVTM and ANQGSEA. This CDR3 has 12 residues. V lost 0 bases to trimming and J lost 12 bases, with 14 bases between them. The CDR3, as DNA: TGCAGCGTTGAAGATGCGACAGTCGTGGACACCTTC. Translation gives CSVEDATVVDTF.

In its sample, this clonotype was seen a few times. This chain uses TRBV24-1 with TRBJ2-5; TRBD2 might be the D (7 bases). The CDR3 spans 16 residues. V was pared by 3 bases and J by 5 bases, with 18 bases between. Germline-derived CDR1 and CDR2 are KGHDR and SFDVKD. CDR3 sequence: CATSDPLGGGGETQYF. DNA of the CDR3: TGTGCCACCAGTGATCCCCTCGGCGGGGGCGGGGAGACCCAGTACTTC.

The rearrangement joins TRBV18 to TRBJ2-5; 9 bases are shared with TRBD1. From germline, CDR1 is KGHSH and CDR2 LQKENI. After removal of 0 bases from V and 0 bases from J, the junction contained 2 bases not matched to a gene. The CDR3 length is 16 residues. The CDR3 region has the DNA TGTGCCAGCTCACCACCGGGGACAGGGAACCAAGAGACCCAGTACTTC. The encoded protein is CASSPPGTGNQETQYF. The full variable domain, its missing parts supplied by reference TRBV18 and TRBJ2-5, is NAGVMQNPRHLVRRRGQEARLRCSPMKGHSHVYWYRQLPEEGLKFMVYLQKENIIDESGMPKERFSAEFPKEGPSILRIQQVVRGDSAAYFCASSPPGTGNQETQYFGPGTRLLVL.

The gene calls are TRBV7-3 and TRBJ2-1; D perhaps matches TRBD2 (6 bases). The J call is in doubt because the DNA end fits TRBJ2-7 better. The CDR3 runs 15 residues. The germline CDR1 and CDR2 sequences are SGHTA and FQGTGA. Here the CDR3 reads CASSRLASSYNEQYF. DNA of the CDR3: TGTGCCAGCAGCCGGCTAGCGAGCTCCTACAATGAGCAGTACTTC.

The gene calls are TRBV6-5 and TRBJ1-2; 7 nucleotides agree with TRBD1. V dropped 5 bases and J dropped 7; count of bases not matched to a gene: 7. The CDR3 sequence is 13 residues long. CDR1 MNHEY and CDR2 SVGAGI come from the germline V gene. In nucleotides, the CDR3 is TGTGCCAGCAGTGACGCCGACAGGGTTGGCTACACCTTC. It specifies CASSDADRVGYTF.

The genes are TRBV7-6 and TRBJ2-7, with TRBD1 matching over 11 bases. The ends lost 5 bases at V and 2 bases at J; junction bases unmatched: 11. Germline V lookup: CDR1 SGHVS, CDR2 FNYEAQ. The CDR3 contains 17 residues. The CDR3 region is CASSTRTGGAKAYEQYF. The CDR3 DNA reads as TGTGCCAGCAGCACCCGGACAGGGGGCGCGAAAGCCTACGAGCAGTACTTC.

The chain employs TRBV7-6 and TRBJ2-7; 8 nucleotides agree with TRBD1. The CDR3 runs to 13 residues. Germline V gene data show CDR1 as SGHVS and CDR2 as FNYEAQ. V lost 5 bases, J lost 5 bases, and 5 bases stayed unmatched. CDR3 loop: CASSTDRANEQYF. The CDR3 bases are TGTGCCAGCAGCACGGACAGGGCCAACGAGCAGTACTTC.

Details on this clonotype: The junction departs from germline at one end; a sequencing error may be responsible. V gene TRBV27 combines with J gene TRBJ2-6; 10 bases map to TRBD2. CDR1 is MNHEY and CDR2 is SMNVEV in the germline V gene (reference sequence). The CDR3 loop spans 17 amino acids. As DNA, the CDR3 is TGTGCCAGCAGTTTCAGCGGGAGGGACTCTGGGGCCAACGACCTGACTTTC. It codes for CASSFSGRDSGANDLTF.

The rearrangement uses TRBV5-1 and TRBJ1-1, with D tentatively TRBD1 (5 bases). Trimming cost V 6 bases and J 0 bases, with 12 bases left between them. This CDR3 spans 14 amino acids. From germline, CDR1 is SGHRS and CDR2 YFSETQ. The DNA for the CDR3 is TGCGCCAGCATGAACAGGAACATGAACACTGAAGCTTTCTTT. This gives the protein CASMNRNMNTEAFF.

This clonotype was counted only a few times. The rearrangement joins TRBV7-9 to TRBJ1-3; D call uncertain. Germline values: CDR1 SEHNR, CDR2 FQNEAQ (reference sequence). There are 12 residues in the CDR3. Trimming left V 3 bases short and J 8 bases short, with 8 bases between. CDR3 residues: CASSFPLYTIYF. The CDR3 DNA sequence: TGTGCCAGCAGCTTTCCCCTATACACCATATATTTT.

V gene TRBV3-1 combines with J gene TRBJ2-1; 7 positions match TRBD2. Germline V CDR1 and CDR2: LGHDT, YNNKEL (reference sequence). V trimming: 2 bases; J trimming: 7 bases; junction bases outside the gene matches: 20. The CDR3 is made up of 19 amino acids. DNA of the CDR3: TGTGCCAGCAGCCAAAACCCCCTTAAAGGTCCATGGGAGGGGAATGAGCAGTTCTTC. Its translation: CASSQNPLKGPWEGNEQFF.

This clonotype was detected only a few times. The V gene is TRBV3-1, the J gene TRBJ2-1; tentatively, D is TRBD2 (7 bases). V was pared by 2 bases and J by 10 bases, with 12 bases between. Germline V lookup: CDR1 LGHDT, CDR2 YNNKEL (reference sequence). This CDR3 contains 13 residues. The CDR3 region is CASSQYKGGEQFF. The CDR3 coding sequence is TGTGCCAGCAGCCAATACAAGGGGGGGGAGCAGTTCTTC.

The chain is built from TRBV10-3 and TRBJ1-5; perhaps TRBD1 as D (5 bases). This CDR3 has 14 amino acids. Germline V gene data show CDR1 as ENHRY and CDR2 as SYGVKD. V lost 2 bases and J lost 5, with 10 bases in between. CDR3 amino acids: CAISEMGLHQPQHF. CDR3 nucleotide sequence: TGTGCCATCAGTGAGATGGGGCTCCATCAGCCCCAGCATTTT.

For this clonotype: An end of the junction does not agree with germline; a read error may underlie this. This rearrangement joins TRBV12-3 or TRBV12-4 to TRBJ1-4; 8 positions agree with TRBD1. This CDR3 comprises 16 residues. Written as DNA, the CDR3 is TGTGCCGGCAGTTTAGATCGACAGGGGTCTAATGAAAAACTGTTTTTT. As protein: CAGSLDRQGSNEKLFF.

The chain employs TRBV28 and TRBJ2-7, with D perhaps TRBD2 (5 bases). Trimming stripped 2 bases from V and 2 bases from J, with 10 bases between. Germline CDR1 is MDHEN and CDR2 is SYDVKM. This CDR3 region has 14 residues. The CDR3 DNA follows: TGTGCCAGCAGTTTAAACGGGGAAACCTACGAGCAGTACTTC. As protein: CASSLNGETYEQYF.

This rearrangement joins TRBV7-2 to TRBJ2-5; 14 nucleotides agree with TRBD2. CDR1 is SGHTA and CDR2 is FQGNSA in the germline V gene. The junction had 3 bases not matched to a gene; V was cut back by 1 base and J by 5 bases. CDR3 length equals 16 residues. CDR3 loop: CASSLGLAGGRETQYF. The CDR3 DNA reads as TGTGCCAGCAGCTTAGGACTAGCGGGGGGGCGGGAGACCCAGTACTTC.

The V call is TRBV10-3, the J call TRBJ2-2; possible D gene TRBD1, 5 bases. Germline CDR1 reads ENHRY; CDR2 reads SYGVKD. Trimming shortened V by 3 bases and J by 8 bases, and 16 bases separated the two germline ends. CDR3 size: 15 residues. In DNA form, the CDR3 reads TGTGCCATCAGTGATGAGACAGACATTGCGGGGGAGCTGTTTTTT. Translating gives CAISDETDIAGELFF.

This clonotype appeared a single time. Written as DNA, the CDR3 is TGCGCCAGCAGCGAGACAGGATACGAAAACATTCAGTACTTC. Translated, it gives CASSETGYENIQYF. This rearrangement joins TRBV5-1 to TRBJ2-4; TRBD1 is a possible D gene (6 bases). CDR1 SGHRS and CDR2 YFSETQ come from the germline V gene. This CDR3 is 14 amino acids long. V gave up 4 bases and J gave up 5 bases, with 13 bases separating them.

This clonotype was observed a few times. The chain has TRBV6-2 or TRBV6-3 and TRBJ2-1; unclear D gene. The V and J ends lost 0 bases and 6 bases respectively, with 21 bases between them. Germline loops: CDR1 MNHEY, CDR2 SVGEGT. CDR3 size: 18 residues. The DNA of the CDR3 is TGTGCCAGCAGTTACTCGACTCTTGTAGAGCCCTCCCCCAATGAGCAGTTCTTC. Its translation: CASSYSTLVEPSPNEQFF.

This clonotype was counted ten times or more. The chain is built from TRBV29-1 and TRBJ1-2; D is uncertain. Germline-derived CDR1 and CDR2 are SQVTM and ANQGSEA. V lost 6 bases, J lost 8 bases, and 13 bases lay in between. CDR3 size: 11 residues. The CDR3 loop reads CSVGFEGGYTF. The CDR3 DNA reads TGCAGCGTGGGGTTCGAAGGAGGCTACACCTTC.

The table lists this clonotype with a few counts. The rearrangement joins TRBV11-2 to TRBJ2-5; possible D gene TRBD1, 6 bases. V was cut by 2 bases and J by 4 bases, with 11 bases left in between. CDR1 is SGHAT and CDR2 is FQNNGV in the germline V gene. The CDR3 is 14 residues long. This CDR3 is CASSLQGLGETQYF. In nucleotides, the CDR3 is TGTGCCAGCAGCTTACAGGGGTTGGGAGAGACCCAGTACTTC.

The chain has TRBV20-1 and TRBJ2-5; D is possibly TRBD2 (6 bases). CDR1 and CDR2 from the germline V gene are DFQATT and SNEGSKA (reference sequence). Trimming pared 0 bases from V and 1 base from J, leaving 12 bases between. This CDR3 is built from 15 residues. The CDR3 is CSARDPLAAQETQYF. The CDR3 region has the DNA TGCAGTGCTAGAGATCCTTTAGCGGCCCAAGAGACCCAGTACTTC.

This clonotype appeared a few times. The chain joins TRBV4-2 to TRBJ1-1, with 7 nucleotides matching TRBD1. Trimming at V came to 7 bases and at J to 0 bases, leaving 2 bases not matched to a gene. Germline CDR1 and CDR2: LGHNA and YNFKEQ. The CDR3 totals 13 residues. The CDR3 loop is CASTQGMNTEAFF. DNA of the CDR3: TGTGCCAGCACACAGGGGATGAACACTGAAGCTTTCTTT.

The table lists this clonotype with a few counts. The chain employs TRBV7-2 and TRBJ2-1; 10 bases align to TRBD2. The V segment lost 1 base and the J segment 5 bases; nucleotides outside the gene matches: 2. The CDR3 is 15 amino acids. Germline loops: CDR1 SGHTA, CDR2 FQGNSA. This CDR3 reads CASSLGAGGDNEQFF. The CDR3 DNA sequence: TGTGCCAGCAGCTTAGGAGCGGGGGGGGACAATGAGCAGTTCTTC.

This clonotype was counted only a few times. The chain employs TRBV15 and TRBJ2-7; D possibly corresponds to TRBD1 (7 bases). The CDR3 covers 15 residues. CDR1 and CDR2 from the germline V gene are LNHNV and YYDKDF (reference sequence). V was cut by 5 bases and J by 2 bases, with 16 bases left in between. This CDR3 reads CATSPGAGGPYEQYF. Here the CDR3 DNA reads TGTGCCACCAGCCCGGGGGCAGGGGGGCCCTACGAGCAGTACTTC.

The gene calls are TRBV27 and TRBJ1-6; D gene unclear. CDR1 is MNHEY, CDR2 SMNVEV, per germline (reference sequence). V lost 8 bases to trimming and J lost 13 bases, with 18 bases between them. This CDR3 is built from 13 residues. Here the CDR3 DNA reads TGTGCCAGCCGGACTGAAGGGTTAACGCCCCTCCACTTT. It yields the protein CASRTEGLTPLHF.

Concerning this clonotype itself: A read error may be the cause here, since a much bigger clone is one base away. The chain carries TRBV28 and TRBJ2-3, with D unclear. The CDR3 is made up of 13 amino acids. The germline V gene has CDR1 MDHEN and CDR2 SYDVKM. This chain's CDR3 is CASILGGTDTRYF. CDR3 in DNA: TGTGCCAGTATCCTGGGCGGCACAGATACGCGGTATTTT.

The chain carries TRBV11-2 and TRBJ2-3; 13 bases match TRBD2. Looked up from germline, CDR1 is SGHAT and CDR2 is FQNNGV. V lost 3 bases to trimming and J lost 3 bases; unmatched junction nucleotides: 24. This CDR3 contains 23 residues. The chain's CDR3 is CASSFPTRGVTSGREYRTDTQYF. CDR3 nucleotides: TGTGCCAGCAGCTTTCCCACACGGGGGGTCACTAGCGGGAGGGAATACAGGACAGATACGCAGTATTTT.